These 26 T cell receptor beta chains came from one sample sequenced in a study of T cells after yellow fever vaccination. TCRdb ran MiXCR on the 5' RACE reads and lists one entry per CDR3 protein. The table shows hundreds of thousands of distinct CDR3 sequences, with around a sixth occurring only once. The material was PBMCs, obtained before the yellow fever booster vaccination. These receptors originate from a man younger than 35 who received the YFV17D yellow fever vaccine.

This clonotype was found a few times. The chain is built from TRBV6-1 and TRBJ2-1; TRBD2 agrees at 13 bases. The CDR3 extends over 16 amino acids. The V and J ends lost 3 bases and 7 bases, in that order; junction bases with no gene match: 6. CDR1 and CDR2 from the germline V gene are MNHNS and SASEGT. Written as DNA, the CDR3 is TGTGCCAGCAGTGAGACTAGCGGGGGGTTTTGGAATGAGCAGTTCTTC. It translates to CASSETSGGFWNEQFF.

The chain joins TRBV7-9 to TRBJ1-4; 8 bases line up with TRBD1. Germline assignment: CDR1 SEHNR and CDR2 FQNEAQ (reference sequence). CDR3 length equals 17 residues. The V and J ends lost 4 bases and 2 bases, in that order; junction bases with no gene match: 9. CDR3 sequence: CASSSKTGVTTNEKLFF. CDR3 bases: TGTGCCAGCAGCTCGAAGACAGGGGTTACGACTAATGAAAAACTGTTTTTT.

This clonotype came up a few times. V usage is TRBV5-1 and J usage is TRBJ1-3, with D possibly matching TRBD1 (5 bases). This CDR3 is built from 15 residues. From germline, CDR1 is SGHRS and CDR2 YFSETQ. V lost 1 base to trimming and J lost 2 bases, with 10 bases between them. CDR3 in amino acids: CASSLFDSPGNTIYF. Written as DNA, the CDR3 is TGCGCCAGCAGCTTGTTCGACAGCCCTGGAAACACCATATATTTT.

This chain connects TRBV4-1 to TRBJ1-3, with D perhaps matching TRBD1 (5 bases). V was cut by 1 base and J by 0 bases, with 13 bases left in between. Germline CDR1 reads MGHRA; CDR2 reads YSYEKL. This CDR3 spans 17 amino acids. The CDR3: CASSQGRGKGSGNTIYF. CDR3 DNA sequence: TGCGCCAGCAGCCAAGGTCGGGGGAAAGGCTCTGGAAACACCATATATTTT.

This clonotype was observed a handful of times. CDR3 DNA sequence: TGTGCCAGCAGACTAACCGGGACCGCCAATTCACCCCTCCACTTT. It translates to CASRLTGTANSPLHF. The chain has TRBV6-5 and TRBJ1-6; D is perhaps TRBD1 (5 bases). CDR1 and CDR2 from the germline V gene are MNHEY and SVGAGI. The CDR3 is made up of 15 amino acids. V dropped 6 bases and J dropped 7 bases, with 16 bases sitting between them.

This clonotype was detected only a few times. The chain recombines TRBV5-5 with TRBJ1-2; 7 bases match TRBD1. V gave up 4 bases and J gave up 2 bases; unmatched junction bases: 5. Germline V gives CDR1 SGHKS, CDR2 YYEKEE (reference sequence). This CDR3 contains 14 residues. The CDR3 DNA follows: TGTGCCAGCAGCGTGGGACAGACCAACTATGGCTACACCTTC. This sequence encodes CASSVGQTNYGYTF.

The V call is TRBV20-1, the J call TRBJ1-6, with D tentatively TRBD1 (6 bases). The CDR3 sequence is 13 residues long. From germline, CDR1 is DFQATT and CDR2 SNEGSKA (reference sequence). Trimming removed 6 bases at V and 7 bases at J, with 13 bases between. CDR3 DNA sequence: TGCAGTGCGAAACAGGGAAGCAATTCACCCCTCCACTTT. Residues: CSAKQGSNSPLHF.

This clonotype was found a few times. This chain uses TRBV5-6 with TRBJ2-1; no reliable D call. The CDR3 has 14 amino acids. The V gene lost 7 bases and the J gene lost 0 bases, with 11 bases spanning the gap. The germline gives CDR1 SGHDT, CDR2 YYEEEE. The CDR3 is CASSPGVSYNEQFF. In DNA form, the CDR3 reads TGTGCCAGCTCTCCAGGAGTCTCCTACAATGAGCAGTTCTTC.

This chain connects TRBV4-1 to TRBJ2-5; the match to TRBD2 covers 10 bases. Germline V gene sequence: CDR1 MGHRA, CDR2 YSYEKL. The CDR3 loop spans 16 amino acids. The V segment lost 4 bases and the J segment 0 bases; nucleotides outside the gene matches: 5. The CDR3 is CASSPLAGANQETQYF. The DNA of the CDR3 is TGCGCCAGCAGCCCTCTAGCGGGGGCGAACCAAGAGACCCAGTACTTC.

At least ten counts were recorded for this clonotype. The V gene is TRBV7-8, the J gene TRBJ1-2, with D unresolved. Trimming took off 2 bases at V and 7 bases at J, with 8 bases between the two ends. CDR1 is SGHVS, CDR2 FQNEAQ, per germline. This CDR3 has 12 amino acids. The CDR3 reads CASSLRVGGYTF. The DNA for the CDR3 is TGTGCCAGCAGCTTAAGGGTTGGTGGCTACACCTTC.

This chain links TRBV15 with TRBJ2-3; perhaps TRBD1 as D (7 bases). V lost 4 bases, J lost 5 bases, and 13 bases lay in between. CDR1 LNHNV and CDR2 YYDKDF come from the germline V gene (reference sequence). The CDR3 is 14 amino acids. The CDR3 here is CATSINRGGDTQYF. DNA for the CDR3: TGTGCCACCAGCATTAACAGGGGAGGAGATACGCAGTATTTT.

The chain couples TRBV12-3 or TRBV12-4 to TRBJ1-1, with D perhaps TRBD1 (6 bases). The CDR3 runs to 15 residues. Deletions cut 6 bases from V and 5 bases from J, with 19 bases between. Here the CDR3 DNA reads TGTGCCAGCAGCCCGGAGGCCGCAGGGGAAACTGAAGCTTTCTTT. Amino acid sequence: CASSPEAAGETEAFF.

The chain recombines TRBV5-5 with TRBJ2-7, with TRBD1 matching over 9 bases. Germline-derived CDR1 and CDR2 are SGHKS and YYEKEE (reference sequence). With 1 base clipped from V and 5 bases from J, the junction kept 4 bases outside the gene matches. The CDR3 runs to 14 residues. Written as DNA, the CDR3 is TGTGCCAGCAGCTTGTGGACAGGGGTCAACGAGCAGTACTTC. It yields the protein CASSLWTGVNEQYF.

This clonotype has more than one count but fewer than ten. The rearrangement uses TRBV20-1 and TRBJ1-2; D uncertain. Germline lookup yields CDR1 DFQATT and CDR2 SNEGSKA (reference sequence). This CDR3 spans 11 amino acids. Trimming stripped 3 bases from V and 5 bases from J, with 7 bases between. The CDR3 DNA is TGCAGTGCTAGGCGTGGGTATGGCTACACCTTC. Protein product: CSARRGYGYTF.

This clonotype was seen only a few times. The chain combines TRBV20-1 with TRBJ1-5; D might be TRBD1 (5 bases). V lost 2 bases and J lost 1, with 9 bases in between. The germline V gene encodes CDR1 DFQATT and CDR2 SNEGSKA (reference sequence). The CDR3 spans 14 residues. CDR3 nucleotide sequence: TGCAGTGCTAGACCCGGGGGGAGCAATCAGCCCCAGCATTTT. Residues: CSARPGGSNQPQHF.

This clonotype appeared many times. The chain couples TRBV7-2 to TRBJ2-3; weak D call: TRBD2 (6 bases). This CDR3 is 13 amino acids long. The V gene lost 1 base and the J gene lost 4 bases, with 6 bases spanning the gap. CDR1 is SGHTA and CDR2 is FQGNSA in the germline V gene. CDR3 amino acids: CASSLGGADTQYF. In DNA form, the CDR3 reads TGTGCCAGCAGCTTAGGGGGGGCAGATACGCAGTATTTT. Full variable domain (outside the CDR3, taken from reference TRBV7-2 and TRBJ2-3): GAGVSQSPSNKVTEKGKDVELRCDPISGHTALYWYRQSLGQGLEFLIYFQGNSAPDKSGLPSDRFSAERTGGSVSTLTIQRTQQEDSAVYLCASSLGGADTQYFGPGTRLTVL.

This chain uses TRBV7-3 with TRBJ1-2, with D unclear. The germline V and J ends were trimmed by 5 bases and 7 bases, with 8 bases remaining between them. The CDR3 contains 11 residues. Germline V CDR1 and CDR2: SGHTA, FQGTGA. The CDR3 DNA sequence: TGTGCCAGCAGCGTGAAGGGTGGCTACACCTTC. It yields the protein CASSVKGGYTF.

The chain joins TRBV5-6 to TRBJ1-6; D is unclear. Germline V gene lookup returns CDR1 SGHDT and CDR2 YYEEEE. V dropped 0 bases and J dropped 8 bases, with 9 bases sitting between them. The CDR3 is made up of 14 amino acids. This CDR3 is CASSLGAQDSPLHF. Here the CDR3 DNA reads TGTGCCAGCAGCTTGGGGGCCCAGGATTCACCCCTCCACTTT.

This clonotype was seen a few times. V is TRBV27 and J is TRBJ2-2; 7 bases are a match to TRBD1. Germline V gene sequence: CDR1 MNHEY, CDR2 SMNVEV (reference sequence). The CDR3 contains 18 residues. The J segment lost 3 bases and the V segment lost 0 bases, leaving 10 bases of the junction unmatched. The chain's CDR3 is CASSLSAQGMVYTGELFF. CDR3 nucleotide sequence: TGTGCCAGCAGTTTATCAGCACAGGGGATGGTATACACCGGGGAGCTGTTTTTT.

This clonotype was found a few times. J is TRBJ2-2 and V is TRBV3-1; 9 bases fit TRBD2. In germline, CDR1 is LGHDT, CDR2 YNNKEL (reference sequence). V was pared by 1 base and J by 7 bases, with 13 bases of the junction left unmatched. The CDR3 is 18 amino acids. The CDR3 DNA is TGTGCCAGCAGCCAAGTCGTAATAGCGGGGGCCCCTTACGGGGAGCTGTTTTTT. Translation gives CASSQVVIAGAPYGELFF.

The chain recombines TRBV7-9 with TRBJ1-2, with D unresolved. V was shortened by 1 base and J by 6 bases, with 6 bases between the two germline ends. Germline-derived CDR1 and CDR2 are SEHNR and FQNEAQ (reference sequence). This CDR3 contains 12 residues. The CDR3 region is CASSLDGDGYTF. As DNA, the CDR3 is TGTGCCAGCAGCTTAGATGGAGATGGCTACACCTTC.

This CDR3 is CASRWDRNTGELFF. The CDR3 DNA reads TGTGCCAGCCGCTGGGACAGGAACACCGGGGAGCTGTTTTTT. The rearrangement links TRBV6-2 or TRBV6-3 to TRBJ2-2; TRBD1 matches at 7 bases. The CDR3 spans 14 residues. After removal of 8 bases from V and 1 base from J, the junction contained 4 bases not matched to a gene. Germline V lookup: CDR1 MNHEY, CDR2 SVGEGT.

The rearrangement joins TRBV4-1 to TRBJ2-3; 12 nucleotides line up with TRBD2. V dropped 2 bases and J dropped 6; count of bases not matched to a gene: 9. The length of the CDR3 is 17 residues. Germline V gene sequence: CDR1 MGHRA, CDR2 YSYEKL. The CDR3 bases are TGCGCCAGCAGCCAACTGCCTAGCGGGGGGGATAGGGATACGCAGTATTTT. It yields the protein CASSQLPSGGDRDTQYF.

The rearrangement links TRBV5-1 to TRBJ2-6, with 7 positions matching TRBD1. J lost 2 bases, V lost 0 bases, and 8 bases had no gene match. The CDR3 loop spans 18 amino acids. Germline V gene lookup returns CDR1 SGHRS and CDR2 YFSETQ. Here the CDR3 reads CASSLEGTVFAGANVLTF. The CDR3 DNA reads TGCGCCAGCAGCTTGGAAGGGACAGTCTTCGCTGGGGCCAACGTCCTGACTTTC.

This chain joins TRBV28 and TRBJ2-7; TRBD2 matches at 11 bases. Trimming removed 8 bases from V and 3 bases from J; junction bases left unmatched: 3. The CDR3 has 13 amino acids. Germline V gene data show CDR1 as MDHEN and CDR2 as SYDVKM. CDR3 region: CASSSGGLYEQYV. CDR3 nucleotides: TGTGCCAGCTCTAGCGGGGGGCTCTACGAGCAGTACGTC.

The chain recombines TRBV27 with TRBJ2-7; D may match TRBD1 or TRBD2 (7 bases each). Germline V gene sequence: CDR1 MNHEY, CDR2 SMNVEV (reference sequence). The V end lost 4 bases, the J end lost 3 bases, and 13 bases lay between the germline ends. This CDR3 comprises 14 residues. The CDR3 DNA reads TGTGCCAGCAGTTCCGCAGGGGGGGACTACGAGCAGTACTTC. This sequence encodes CASSSAGGDYEQYF.